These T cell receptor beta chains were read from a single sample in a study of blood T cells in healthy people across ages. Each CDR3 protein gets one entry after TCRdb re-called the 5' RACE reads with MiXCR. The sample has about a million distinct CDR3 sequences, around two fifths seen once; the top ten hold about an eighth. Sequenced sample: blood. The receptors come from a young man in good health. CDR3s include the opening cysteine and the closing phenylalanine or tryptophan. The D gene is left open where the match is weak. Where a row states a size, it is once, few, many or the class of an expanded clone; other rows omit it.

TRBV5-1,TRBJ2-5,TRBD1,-,TGCGCCAGCCAAAAAGACAGGGGCCAGTGGAATGAGCAGTACTTC,CASQKDRGQWNEQYF
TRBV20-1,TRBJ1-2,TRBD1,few,TGCAGTGCTAGAACCACCGGGACAGCCTATGGCTACACCTTC,CSARTTGTAYGYTF
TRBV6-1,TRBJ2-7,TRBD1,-,TGTGCCAGCAGTCTTAAGTCGGGACAGGGGATTTACGAGCAGTACTTC,CASSLKSGQGIYEQYF
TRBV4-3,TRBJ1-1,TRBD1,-,TGCGCCAGCAGCCTCCACCTGGGCACCGGGACAGGGGACACTGAAGCTTTCTTT,CASSLHLGTGTGDTEAFF
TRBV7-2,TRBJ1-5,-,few,TGTGCCAGCAGCTTAGCGTCATTTTTGAGCAGCAATCAGCCCCAGCATTTT,CASSLASFLSSNQPQHF
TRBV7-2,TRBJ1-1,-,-,TGTGCCAGCAGCTTCAGGCCAAGTGAAGCTTTCTTT,CASSFRPSEAFF
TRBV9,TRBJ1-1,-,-,TGTGCCAGCAGCGGCGGGACCGCGCGGACTGAAGCTTTCTTT,CASSGGTARTEAFF
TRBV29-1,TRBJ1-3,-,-,TGCAGCGTTTCCCCGACGGCCTCTGGAAACACCATATATTTT,CSVSPTASGNTIYF
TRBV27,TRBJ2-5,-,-,TGTGCCAGCAGCTTCCGGCGGGGCGGTTTGGATGAGCAGTACTTC,CASSFRRGGLDEQYF
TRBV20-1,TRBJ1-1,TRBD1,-,TGCAGTGCCAAGCTAGGGACAGGGAACACTGAAGCTTTCTTT,CSAKLGTGNTEAFF
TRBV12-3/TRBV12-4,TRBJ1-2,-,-,TGTGCCAGCAGTTTTACTACGAGCTACACCTTC,CASSFTTSYTF
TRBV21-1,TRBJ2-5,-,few,TGTGCCAGCAGCAAACTTGACAGGATGCAAGAGACCCAGTACTTC,CASSKLDRMQETQYF
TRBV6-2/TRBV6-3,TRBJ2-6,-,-,TGTACCAGCAGTTACGGGGCAGACTCTGGGGCCAACGTCCTGACTTTC,CTSSYGADSGANVLTF
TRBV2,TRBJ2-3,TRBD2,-,TGTGCCAGCACCGGTGGGGGGGGAAAGGATACGCAGTATTTT,CASTGGGGKDTQYF
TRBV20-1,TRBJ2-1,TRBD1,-,TGCAGTGCTAGAGATCGAGGGACAGGGGGGTTGGGCGAGCAGTTCTTC,CSARDRGTGGLGEQFF
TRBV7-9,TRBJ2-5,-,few,TGTGCCAGCACCCTAAAGTCCCAAGAGACCCAGTACTTC,CASTLKSQETQYF
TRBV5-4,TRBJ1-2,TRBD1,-,TGTGCCAGCAGCTTGGAGGGGACAGGGGGCGGCTATGGCTACACCTTC,CASSLEGTGGGYGYTF
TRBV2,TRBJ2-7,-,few,TGTGCCAGCAGTGATCCGGGACGTAGCACCTACGAGCAGTACTTC,CASSDPGRSTYEQYF
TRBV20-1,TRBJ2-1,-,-,TGCAGTGCTGAAGATGGGAATGAGCAGTTCTTC,CSAEDGNEQFF
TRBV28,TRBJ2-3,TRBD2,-,TGTGCCAGCAGGCACGGGGGGGATACGCAGTATTTT,CASRHGGDTQYF
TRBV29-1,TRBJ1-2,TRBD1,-,TGCAGCATTGAAGTCGGGACAGCCTACTATGGCTACACCTTC,CSIEVGTAYYGYTF
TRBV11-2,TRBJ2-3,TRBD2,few,TGTGCCAGCAGCCGCAGCGGGGGCTTTAGCACAGATACGCAGTATTTT,CASSRSGGFSTDTQYF
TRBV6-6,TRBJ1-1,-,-,TGTGCCAGCCGTCCCTCGGGGGAGAGGACTGAAGCTTTCTTT,CASRPSGERTEAFF
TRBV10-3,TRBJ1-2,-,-,TGTGCCATCAGTGACCAAGGACGGACCTATGGCTACACCTTC,CAISDQGRTYGYTF
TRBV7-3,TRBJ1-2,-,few,TGTGCCAGCAGCTTTAATTCAGGGGATGGCTACACCTTC,CASSFNSGDGYTF
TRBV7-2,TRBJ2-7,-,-,TGTGCCTGCAGCTTGGCCAGGACTTCGGTCTACGAGCAGTACTTC,CACSLARTSVYEQYF
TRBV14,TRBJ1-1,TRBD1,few,TGTGCCAGCAGCCCCCGGGACAGGCGGAACACTGAAGCTTTCTTT,CASSPRDRRNTEAFF